This T cell receptor (beta chain) comes out of a study of cytomegalovirus exposure and HLA in healthy donors. Researchers ran the PCR with 60 Vbeta and 13 Jbeta primers. TCRdb's copy holds only in-frame clones and misses some; the assay was immunoSEQ multiplex PCR. The table shows 150,000 to 200,000 clones, with 80% to 90% occurring only once. Details on this clone: Its antigen remains unknown.

Trimming pared 6 bases from V and 3 bases from J, leaving 10 bases between. CDR3 size: 13 residues. Germline-derived CDR1 and CDR2 are MNHEY and SMNVEV (reference sequence). Study-wide findings and caveats: A link between a missense DCLRE1C variant and TCR beta V- and J-gene trimming emerged from a later analysis. Rare TCR sequences dominated, though some public TCRs recurred in many donors.

This rearrangement joins TRBV27 to TRBJ2-3; unclear D gene. Source material: PBMCs. The origin of this receptor is a man aged 18 to 29 in good health and CMV-seropositive. The CDR3 sequence: CASRAIGTDTQYF. The CDR3 bases are TGTGCCAGCAGAGCGATAGGTACAGATACGCAGTATTTT.